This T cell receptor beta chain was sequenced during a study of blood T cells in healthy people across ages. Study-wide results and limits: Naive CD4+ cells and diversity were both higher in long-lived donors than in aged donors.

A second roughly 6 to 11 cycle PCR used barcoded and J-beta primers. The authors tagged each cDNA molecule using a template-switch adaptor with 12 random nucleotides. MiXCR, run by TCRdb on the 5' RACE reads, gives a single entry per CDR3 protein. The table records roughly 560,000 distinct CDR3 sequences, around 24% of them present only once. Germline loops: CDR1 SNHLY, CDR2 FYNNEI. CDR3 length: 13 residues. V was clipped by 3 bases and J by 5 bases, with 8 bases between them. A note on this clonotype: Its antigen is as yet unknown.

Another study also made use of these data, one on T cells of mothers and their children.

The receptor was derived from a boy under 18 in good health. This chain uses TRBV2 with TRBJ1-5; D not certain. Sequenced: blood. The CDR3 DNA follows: TGTGCCAGCAGTGATTCAGGTTATCAGCCCCAGCATTTT. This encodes CASSDSGYQPQHF.